The 3 T cell receptor beta chains below come from one sample, sequenced in a study of blood T cells in healthy people across ages. Primers used in a second PCR of roughly 6 to 11 cycles were a sample-barcoded 5' primer and a J-beta primer mix. TCRdb passed the 5' RACE reads through MiXCR, listing each CDR3 protein once. This table has about 780,000 distinct CDR3 sequences, 25% to 30% appearing once. This same sample was also taken into another study, of T cells of mothers and their children.

Material for sequencing was blood. Source of these receptors: a boy younger than 18 in good health.

The chain recombines TRBV30 with TRBJ2-5, with 7 nucleotides matching TRBD1. CDR3 length equals 14 residues. V lost 1 base, J lost 1 base, and 3 bases stayed unmatched. Per the germline V gene, CDR1 is GTSNPN and CDR2 is SVGIG (reference sequence). The CDR3, as DNA: TGTGCCTGGAGTGATACAGGGGTCCAAGAGACCCAGTACTTC. Translating it yields CAWSDTGVQETQYF.

The sample holds one count of this clonotype. The V and J genes are TRBV7-9 and TRBJ2-1; no clear D gene. CDR1 and CDR2 from the germline V gene are SEHNR and FQNEAQ (reference sequence). Trimming took 0 bases from V and 0 from J, leaving 6 bases between them. CDR3 length: 15 residues. The CDR3 spells CASSLAYNSYNEQFF. The CDR3 DNA sequence: TGTGCCAGCAGCTTAGCGTATAACTCCTACAATGAGCAGTTCTTC.

This clonotype was seen more than once but under ten times. This chain joins TRBV20-1 and TRBJ2-7; a weak D match, TRBD2 (6 bases). V was shortened by 3 bases and J by 2 bases, with 17 bases between the two germline ends. The CDR3 contains 15 residues. CDR1 is DFQATT and CDR2 is SNEGSKA in the germline V gene (reference sequence). This chain's CDR3 is CSASSMGRETYEQYF. The CDR3 region has the DNA TGCAGTGCTAGTTCAATGGGTCGGGAGACCTACGAGCAGTACTTC.